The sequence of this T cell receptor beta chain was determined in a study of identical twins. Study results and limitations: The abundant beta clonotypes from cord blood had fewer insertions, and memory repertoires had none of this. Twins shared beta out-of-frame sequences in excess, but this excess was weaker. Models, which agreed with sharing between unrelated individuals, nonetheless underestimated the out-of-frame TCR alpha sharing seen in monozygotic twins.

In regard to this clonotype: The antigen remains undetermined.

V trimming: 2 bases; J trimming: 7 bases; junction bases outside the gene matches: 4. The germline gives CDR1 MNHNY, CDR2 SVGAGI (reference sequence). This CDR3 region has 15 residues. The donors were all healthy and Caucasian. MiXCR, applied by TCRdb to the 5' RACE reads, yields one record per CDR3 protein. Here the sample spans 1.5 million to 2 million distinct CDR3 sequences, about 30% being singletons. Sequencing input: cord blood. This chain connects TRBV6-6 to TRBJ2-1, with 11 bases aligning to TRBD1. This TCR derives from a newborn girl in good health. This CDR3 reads CASSYTGTGGNEQFF. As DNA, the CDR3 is TGTGCCAGCAGTTACACCGGGACAGGGGGTAATGAGCAGTTCTTC.